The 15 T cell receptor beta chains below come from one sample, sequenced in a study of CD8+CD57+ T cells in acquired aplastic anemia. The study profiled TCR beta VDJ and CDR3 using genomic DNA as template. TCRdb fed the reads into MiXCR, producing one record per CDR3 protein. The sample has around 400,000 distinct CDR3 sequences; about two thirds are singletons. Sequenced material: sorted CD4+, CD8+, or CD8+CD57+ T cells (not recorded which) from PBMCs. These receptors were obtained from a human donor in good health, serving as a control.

The CDR3: CASGLRATQREQYF. In DNA, the CDR3 is TGTGCCAGCGGCCTCAGGGCGACTCAGCGAGAGCAGTACTTC. The rearrangement joins TRBV12-3 or TRBV12-4 to TRBJ2-7; D is perhaps TRBD1 (5 bases). The CDR3 length is 14 residues. V lost 8 bases and J 7 bases, leaving 21 bases between the germline ends.

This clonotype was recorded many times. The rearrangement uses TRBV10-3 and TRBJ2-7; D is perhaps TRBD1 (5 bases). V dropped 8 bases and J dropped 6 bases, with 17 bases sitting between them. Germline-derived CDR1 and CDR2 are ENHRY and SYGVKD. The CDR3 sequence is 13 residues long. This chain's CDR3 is CAIQKGLGLEQYF. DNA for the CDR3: TGTGCCATCCAAAAGGGGTTAGGGCTCGAGCAGTACTTC.

CDR3 protein: CASSLRRPTRSITIYF. The DNA for the CDR3 is TGTGCCAGCAGCTTAAGGCGTCCCACCCGCTCAATCACCATATATTTT. The chain couples TRBV9 to TRBJ1-3, with D unclear. Germline V gene sequence: CDR1 SGDLS, CDR2 YYNGEE. V was shortened by 4 bases and J by 9 bases, with 23 bases between the two germline ends. This CDR3 comprises 16 residues.

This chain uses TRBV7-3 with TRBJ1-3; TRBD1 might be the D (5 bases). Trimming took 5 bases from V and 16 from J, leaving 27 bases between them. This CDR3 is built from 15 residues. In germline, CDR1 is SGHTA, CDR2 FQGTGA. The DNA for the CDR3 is TGTGCCAGCAGCCGACTACTGCGGGGCGGAAACATGAAGTATTTT. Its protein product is CASSRLLRGGNMKYF.

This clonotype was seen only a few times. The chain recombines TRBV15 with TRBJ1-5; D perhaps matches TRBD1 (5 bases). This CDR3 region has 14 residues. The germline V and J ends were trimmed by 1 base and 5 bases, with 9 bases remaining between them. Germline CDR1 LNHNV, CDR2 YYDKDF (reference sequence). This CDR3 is CATSRGDGYQPQHF. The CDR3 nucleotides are TGTGCCACCAGCAGAGGGGACGGCTATCAGCCCCAGCATTTT.

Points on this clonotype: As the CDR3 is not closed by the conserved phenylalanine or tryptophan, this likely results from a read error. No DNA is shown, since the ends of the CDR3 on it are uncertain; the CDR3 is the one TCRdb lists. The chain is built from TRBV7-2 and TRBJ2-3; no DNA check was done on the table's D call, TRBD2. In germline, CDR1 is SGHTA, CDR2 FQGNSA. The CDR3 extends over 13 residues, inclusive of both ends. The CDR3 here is CASSWETYNQHQH.

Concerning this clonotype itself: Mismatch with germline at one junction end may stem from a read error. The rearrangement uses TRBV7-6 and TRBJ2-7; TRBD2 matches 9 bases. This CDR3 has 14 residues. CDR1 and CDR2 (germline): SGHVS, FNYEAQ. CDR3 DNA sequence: TGTGCTAGCAGCACCGGGGCGGGGGGGTACCGGGAGTACTTC. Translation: CASSTGAGGYREYF.

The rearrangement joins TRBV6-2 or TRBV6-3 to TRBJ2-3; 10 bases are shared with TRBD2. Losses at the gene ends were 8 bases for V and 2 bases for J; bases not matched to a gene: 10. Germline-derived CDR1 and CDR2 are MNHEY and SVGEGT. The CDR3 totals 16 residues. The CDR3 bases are TGTGCCAGCGGAGACGAAGCGGGGGGGCTCACAGATACGCAGTATTTT. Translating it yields CASGDEAGGLTDTQYF.

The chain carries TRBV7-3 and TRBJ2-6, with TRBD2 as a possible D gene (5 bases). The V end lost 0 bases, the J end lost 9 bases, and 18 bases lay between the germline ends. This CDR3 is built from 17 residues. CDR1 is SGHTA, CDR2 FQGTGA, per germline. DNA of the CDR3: TGTGCCAGCAGCTTAACTGGAGCTAGCTATGGGCACAACGTCCTGACTTTC. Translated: CASSLTGASYGHNVLTF.

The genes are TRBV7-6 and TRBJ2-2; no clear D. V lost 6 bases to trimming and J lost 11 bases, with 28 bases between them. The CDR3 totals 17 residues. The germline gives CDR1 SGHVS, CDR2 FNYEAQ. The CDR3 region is CASRSALGQLLRAELFF. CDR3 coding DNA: TGTGCCAGCAGGTCAGCCCTCGGGCAGCTGCTACGAGCAGAGCTGTTTTTT.

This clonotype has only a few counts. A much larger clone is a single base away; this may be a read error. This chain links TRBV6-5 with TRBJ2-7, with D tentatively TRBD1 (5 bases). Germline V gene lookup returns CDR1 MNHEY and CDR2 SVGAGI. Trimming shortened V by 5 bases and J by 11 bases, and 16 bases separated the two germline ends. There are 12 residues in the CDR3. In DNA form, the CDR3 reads TGTGCCAGCAGTGAAGTGGGGCCCCATAAGTACTTC. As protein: CASSEVGPHKYF.

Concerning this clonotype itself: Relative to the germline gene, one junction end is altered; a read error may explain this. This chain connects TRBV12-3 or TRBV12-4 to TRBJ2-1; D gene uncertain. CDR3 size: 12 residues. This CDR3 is CASSLGPNEQFF. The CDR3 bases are TGTGCCAGCAGCTTAGGGCCTAATGAGCAGTTCTTC.

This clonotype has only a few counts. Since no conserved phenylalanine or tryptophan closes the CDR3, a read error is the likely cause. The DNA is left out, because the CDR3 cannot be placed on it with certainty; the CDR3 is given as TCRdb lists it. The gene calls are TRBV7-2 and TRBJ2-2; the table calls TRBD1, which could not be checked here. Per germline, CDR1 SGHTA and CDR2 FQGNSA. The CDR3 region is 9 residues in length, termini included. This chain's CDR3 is CASSRGRDL.

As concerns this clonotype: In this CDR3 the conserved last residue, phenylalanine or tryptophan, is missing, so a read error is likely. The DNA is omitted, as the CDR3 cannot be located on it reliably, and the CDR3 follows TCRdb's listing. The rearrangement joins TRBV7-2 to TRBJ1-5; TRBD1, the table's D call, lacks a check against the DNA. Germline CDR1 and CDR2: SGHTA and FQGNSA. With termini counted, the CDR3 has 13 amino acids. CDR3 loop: CASSLDTQGYEQY.

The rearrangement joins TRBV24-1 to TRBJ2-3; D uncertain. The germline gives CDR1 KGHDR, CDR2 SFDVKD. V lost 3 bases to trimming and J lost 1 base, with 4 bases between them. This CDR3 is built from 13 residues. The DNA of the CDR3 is TGTGCCACCAGTGATGGGGGCACAGATACGCAGTATTTT. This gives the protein CATSDGGTDTQYF.